The entry below gives a single T cell receptor beta chain sequence along with its context. What it binds is not known. Germline loops: CDR1 LNHDA, CDR2 SQIVND (reference sequence). The CDR3 is made up of 17 amino acids. V gave up 1 base and J gave up 1 base, with 15 bases separating them. These patients, aged 18 to 65, had recently diagnosed hyperthyroidism lasting under 2 months. Those patients with uncontrolled infection, other autoimmune disease, pregnancy or lactation were excluded. The PBMCs were sourced from fresh peripheral blood (around 9.3 ml). Regions amplified from RNA transcripts were the TCR beta CDR3 regions. HTBI primers drove first-round RT-PCR of the TCR CDR3. In TCRdb, the multiplex PCR reads were re-called with MiXCR into one record per CDR3 protein. The table lists about 160,000 distinct CDR3 sequences, approximately 9% of them singletons. The data were obtained in a study of T cells in Graves' hyperthyroidism and ophthalmopathy.

Broader study findings: The majority of expanded thyroid clonotypes above 0.001 also appeared in blood.

The sequencing sample was made of blood. This rearrangement joins TRBV19 to TRBJ2-3; possibly TRBD2 for D (5 bases). The TCR comes from a woman between 18 and 29 years old with Graves' hyperthyroidism that later progressed to Graves' ophthalmopathy. This chain's CDR3 is CASSIASTPGGTDTQYF. The CDR3 coding sequence is TGTGCCAGTAGTATAGCCTCCACCCCCGGGGGCACAGATACGCAGTATTTT.